Here is one T cell receptor (beta chain) with its context. Its antigen is not known. This PCR relied on a set of 60 Vbeta primers and 13 Jbeta primers. TCRdb keeps only in-frame clones here, not all; method: immunoSEQ multiplex PCR. This table holds about 110,000 clones, approximately 12% found once. Sampled while nominally healthy, donors likely had unrecorded immune exposures. This specimen belongs to a study of cytomegalovirus exposure and HLA in healthy donors. Whole-study findings and limits: Excluded: some indistinguishable V segments such as TRBV6-2 and TRBV6-3. In an earlier analysis, about 87% or about 30%: the productive usage of most TCR beta V segments.

V trimming: 5 bases; J trimming: 1 base; junction bases outside the gene matches: 9. Looked up from germline, CDR1 is SEHNR and CDR2 is FQNEAQ (reference sequence). This CDR3 region has 16 residues. The J gene is TRBJ1-2, the V gene TRBV7-9; TRBD1 matches 8 bases. Material: PBMCs. The receptor was isolated from a man in his forties in good health and CMV-seropositive. CDR3 coding DNA: TGTGCCAGCAGCCCACAGGGGGTTCGATATAACTATGGCTACACCTTC. It specifies CASSPQGVRYNYGYTF.